The entry below gives a single TCR beta chain sequence along with its context. Its specific antigen is unknown. The sample holds no much larger clone one base away, and base qualities are not on file. This record belongs to a study of CD8 T cells in ankylosing spondylitis (dated by TCRdb to the late 2010s). Study-wide context: The study profiled T cell receptor beta repertoires in healthy donors and ankylosing spondylitis patients to find disease-linked TCR variants. The whole study cohort included 108 healthy donors and about two dozen ankylosing spondylitis patients. Samples of peripheral blood were taken, and for ankylosing spondylitis patients, synovial fluid was collected as well.

TCRdb lists the instrument as Illumina HiSeq 2500. Quantitative 5'-RACE with molecular barcodes was the method used to prepare the TCR beta libraries. Under the source paper's analysis protocol: Disease-linked TCR variants were identified with a new computational method built on a probabilistic model of VDJ rearrangement. TCRdb reprocessing: public reads trimmed at Q25 with fastp, clones called with MiXCR, in-frame beta chains kept. Records with the same CDR3 protein are collapsed into one entry carrying the most frequent genes and DNA. What appears here as the V and J calls and clone size reflects TCRdb's work, not the paper's. The sample has some 9,700 distinct CDR3 sequences on record, around 6% of them singletons. The ten largest make up around 40% of the sample. Measured from the cysteine to the phenylalanine, the CDR3 is 15 residues long. Left in the record is the CDR3 DNA by itself, 45 bases read in frame from the first base. CDR1 and CDR2, per the germline V gene, are SGDLS and YYNGEE. The germline V end is reduced by 1 base and the J end by 2 bases; junction bases left unmatched: 2.

The paper's findings and limits, for the study overall: Blood from ankylosing spondylitis patients appeared to be characterized by a TCR beta motif composed of several highly homologous amino acid variants. Some TCR beta motif variants had previously been reported in synovial fluid and blood of reactive arthritis patients, which suggested common disease-initiation mechanisms. The disease-linked clones were reported to be significantly enriched in matched synovial fluid samples from ankylosing spondylitis patients. The disease-linked clones had a CD8+ phenotype and were found at relatively low frequencies in peripheral blood.

This TCR derives from a female donor with ankylosing spondylitis or in good health (not recorded which). Sequencing was performed on blood, either unsorted or a sorted T cell fraction (not recorded which). The V and J segments used are TRBV9 and TRBJ2-1, and TRBD2 matches 8 of the central bases. Read as DNA, the sequence is TGTGCCAGCAGCGTAAACGGGGGGGCCTACAATGAGCAGTTCTTC. The translation is CASSVNGGAYNEQFF.